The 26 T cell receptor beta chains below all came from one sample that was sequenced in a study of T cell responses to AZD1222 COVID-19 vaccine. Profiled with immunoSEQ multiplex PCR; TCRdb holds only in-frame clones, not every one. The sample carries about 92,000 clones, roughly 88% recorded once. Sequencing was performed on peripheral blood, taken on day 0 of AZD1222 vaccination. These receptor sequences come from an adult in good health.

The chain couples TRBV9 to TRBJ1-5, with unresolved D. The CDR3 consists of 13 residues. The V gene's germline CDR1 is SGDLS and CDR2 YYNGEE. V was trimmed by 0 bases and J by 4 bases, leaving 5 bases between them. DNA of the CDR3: TGTGCCAGCAGCGTAGGGGAGAATCAGCCCCAGCATTTT. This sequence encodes CASSVGENQPQHF.

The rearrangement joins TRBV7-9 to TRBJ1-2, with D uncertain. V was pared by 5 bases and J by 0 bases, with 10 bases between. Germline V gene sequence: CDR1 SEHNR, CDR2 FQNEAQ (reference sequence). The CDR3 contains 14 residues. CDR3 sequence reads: CASSPTQSNYGYTF. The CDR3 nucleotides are TGTGCCAGCAGCCCCACTCAGTCTAACTATGGCTACACCTTC.

Here the CDR3 reads CASSSPLNTIYF. CDR3 sequence (DNA): TGTGCCAGCAGCTCCCCCTTGAACACCATATATTTT. J is TRBJ1-3 and V is TRBV28, with no clear D. V was clipped by 6 bases and J by 7 bases, with 10 bases between them. Germline assignment: CDR1 MDHEN and CDR2 SYDVKM. This CDR3 has 12 residues.

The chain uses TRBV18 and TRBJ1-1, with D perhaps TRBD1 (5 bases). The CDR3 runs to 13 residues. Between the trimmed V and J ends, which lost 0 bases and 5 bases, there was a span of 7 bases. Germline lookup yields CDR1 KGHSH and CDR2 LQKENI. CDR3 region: CASSPPGETEAFF. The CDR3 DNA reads TGTGCCAGCTCACCACCAGGGGAGACTGAAGCTTTCTTT.

CDR3 nucleotide sequence: TGTGCCAGCAGTCGTAACAGGGGCCAACAAGAGACCCAGTACTTC. Translated: CASSRNRGQQETQYF. The chain recombines TRBV25-1 with TRBJ2-5; 7 bases match TRBD1. From germline, CDR1 is MGHDK and CDR2 SYGVNS. The length of the CDR3 is 15 residues. The junction had 8 bases not matched to a gene; V was cut back by 5 bases and J by 2 bases.

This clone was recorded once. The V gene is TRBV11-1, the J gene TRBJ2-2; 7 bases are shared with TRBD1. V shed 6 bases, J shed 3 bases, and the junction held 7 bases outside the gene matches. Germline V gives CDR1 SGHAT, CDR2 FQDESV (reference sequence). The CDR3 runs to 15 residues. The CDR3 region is CASRARGRDTGELFF. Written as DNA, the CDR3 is TGTGCCAGCAGGGCGAGGGGGCGGGACACCGGGGAGCTGTTTTTT.

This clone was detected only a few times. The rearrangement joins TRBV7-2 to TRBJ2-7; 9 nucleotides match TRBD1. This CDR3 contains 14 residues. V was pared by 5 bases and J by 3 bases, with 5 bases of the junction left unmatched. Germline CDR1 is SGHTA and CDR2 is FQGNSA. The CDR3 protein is CASSTGQGDYEQYF. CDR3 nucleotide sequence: TGTGCCAGCAGCACGGGACAGGGTGACTACGAGCAGTACTTC.

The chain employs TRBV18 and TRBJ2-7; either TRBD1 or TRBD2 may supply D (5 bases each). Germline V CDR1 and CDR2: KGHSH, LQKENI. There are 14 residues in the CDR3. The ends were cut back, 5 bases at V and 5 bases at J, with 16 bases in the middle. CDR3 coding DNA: TGTGCCAGCTCAGCCTACCGGGACGGGGACGAGCAGTACTTC. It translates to CASSAYRDGDEQYF.

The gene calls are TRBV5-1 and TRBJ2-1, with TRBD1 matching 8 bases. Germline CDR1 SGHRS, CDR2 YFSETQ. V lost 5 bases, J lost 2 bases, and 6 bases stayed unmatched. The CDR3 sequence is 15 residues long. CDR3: CASRGQGGPYNEQFF. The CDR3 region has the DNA TGCGCCAGCAGAGGACAGGGAGGCCCCTACAATGAGCAGTTCTTC.

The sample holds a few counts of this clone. In nucleotides, the CDR3 is TGTGCCAGCAGGGGTGGACAGGGTCTCGGGGAGCAGTACTTC. Translating gives CASRGGQGLGEQYF. The chain is built from TRBV2 and TRBJ2-7, with TRBD1 matching over 8 bases. Trimming removed 6 bases from V and 7 bases from J; junction bases left unmatched: 11. This CDR3 spans 14 amino acids. Germline CDR1 SNHLY, CDR2 FYNNEI.

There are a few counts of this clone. This CDR3 is CASSSGTANSPLHF. DNA of the CDR3: TGTGCCAGCAGTTCCGGGACGGCTAATTCACCCCTCCACTTT. The V and J genes are TRBV28 and TRBJ1-6; D is possibly TRBD1 (5 bases). V gave up 4 bases and J gave up 6 bases, with 10 bases separating them. CDR3 length equals 14 residues. Germline V lookup: CDR1 MDHEN, CDR2 SYDVKM.

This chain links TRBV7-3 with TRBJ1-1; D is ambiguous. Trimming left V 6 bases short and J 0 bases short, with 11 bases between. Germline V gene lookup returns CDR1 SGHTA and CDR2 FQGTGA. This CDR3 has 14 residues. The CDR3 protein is CASRVDGLNTEAFF. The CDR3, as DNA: TGTGCCAGCAGGGTCGACGGTCTGAACACTGAAGCTTTCTTT.

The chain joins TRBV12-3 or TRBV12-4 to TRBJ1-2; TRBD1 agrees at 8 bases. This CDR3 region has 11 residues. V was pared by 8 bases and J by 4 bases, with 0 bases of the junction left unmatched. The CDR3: CASGTGYGYTF. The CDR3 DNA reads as TGTGCCAGCGGGACAGGCTATGGCTACACCTTC.

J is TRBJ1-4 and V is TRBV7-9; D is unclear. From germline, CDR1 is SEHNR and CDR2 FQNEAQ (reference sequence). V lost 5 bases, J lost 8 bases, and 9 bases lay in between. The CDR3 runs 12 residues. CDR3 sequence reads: CASSRVGEKLFF. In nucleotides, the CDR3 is TGTGCCAGCAGCCGGGTGGGGGAAAAACTGTTTTTT.

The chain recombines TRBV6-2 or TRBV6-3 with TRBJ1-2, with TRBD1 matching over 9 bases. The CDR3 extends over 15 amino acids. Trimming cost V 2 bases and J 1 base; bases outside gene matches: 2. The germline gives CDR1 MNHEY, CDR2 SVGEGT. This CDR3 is CASSYPGQGNYGYTF. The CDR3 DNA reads TGTGCCAGCAGTTACCCGGGACAGGGTAACTATGGCTACACCTTC.

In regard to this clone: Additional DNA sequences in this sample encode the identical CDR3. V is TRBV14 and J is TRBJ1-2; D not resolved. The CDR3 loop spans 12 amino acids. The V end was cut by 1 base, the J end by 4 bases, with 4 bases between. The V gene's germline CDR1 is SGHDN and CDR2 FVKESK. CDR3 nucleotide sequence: TGTGCCAGCAGCCAAGGTCGCTATGGCTACACCTTC. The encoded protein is CASSQGRYGYTF.

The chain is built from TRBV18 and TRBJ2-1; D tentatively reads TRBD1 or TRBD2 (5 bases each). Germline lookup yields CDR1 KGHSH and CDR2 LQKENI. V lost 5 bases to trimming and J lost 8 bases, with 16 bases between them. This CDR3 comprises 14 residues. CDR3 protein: CASSSSRGGYEQFF. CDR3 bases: TGTGCCAGCTCAAGCAGCCGGGGCGGCTATGAGCAGTTCTTC.

The CDR3 nucleotides read TGTGCCAGCAGTTACAGCAGTACTAATGAAAAACTGTTTTTT. This sequence encodes CASSYSSTNEKLFF. This sequence joins TRBV28 and TRBJ1-4; no clear D gene. Germline V gene lookup returns CDR1 MDHEN and CDR2 SYDVKM. The CDR3 is 14 residues long. V was pared by 4 bases and J by 2 bases, with 8 bases between. The whole variable domain, filled in from reference TRBV28 and TRBJ1-4, reads DVKVTQSSRYLVKRTGEKVFLECVQDMDHENMFWYRQDPGLGLRLIYFSYDVKMKEKGDIPEGYSVSREKKERFSLILESASTNQTSMYLCASSYSSTNEKLFFGSGTQLSVL.

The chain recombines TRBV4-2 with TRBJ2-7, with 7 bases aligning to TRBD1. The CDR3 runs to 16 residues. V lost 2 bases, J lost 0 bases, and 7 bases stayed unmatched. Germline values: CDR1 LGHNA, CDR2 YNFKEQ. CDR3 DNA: TGTGCCAGCAGCCAAAAAGTGGACAGGAGCTCCTACGAGCAGTACTTC. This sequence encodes CASSQKVDRSSYEQYF.

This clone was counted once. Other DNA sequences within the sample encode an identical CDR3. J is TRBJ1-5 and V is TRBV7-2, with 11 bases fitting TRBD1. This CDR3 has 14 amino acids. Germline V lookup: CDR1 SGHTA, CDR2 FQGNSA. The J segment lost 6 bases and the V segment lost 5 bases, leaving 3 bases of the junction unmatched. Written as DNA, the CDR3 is TGTGCCAGCAGCCCCGGACAGGGGGCTCAGCCCCAGCATTTT. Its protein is CASSPGQGAQPQHF.

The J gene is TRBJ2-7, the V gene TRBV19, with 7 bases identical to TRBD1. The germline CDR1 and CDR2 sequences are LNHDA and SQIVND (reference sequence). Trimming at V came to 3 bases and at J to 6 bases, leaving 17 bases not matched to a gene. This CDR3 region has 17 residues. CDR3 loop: CASSIPGTAVMSSEQYF. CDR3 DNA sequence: TGTGCCAGTAGTATCCCCGGGACAGCCGTAATGTCGAGCGAGCAGTACTTC.

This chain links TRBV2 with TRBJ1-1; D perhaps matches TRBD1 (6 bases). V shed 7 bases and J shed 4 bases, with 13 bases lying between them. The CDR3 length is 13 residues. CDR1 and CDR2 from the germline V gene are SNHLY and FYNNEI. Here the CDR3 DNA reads TGTGCCAGCACCACCGGAGGGGGCACTGAAGCTTTCTTT. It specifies CASTTGGGTEAFF.

The DNA for the CDR3 is TGTGCCAGCAGTTCCCCCGGGGCCTCGTCGGCCTACGAGCAGTACTTC. This codes for CASSSPGASSAYEQYF. V and J are TRBV27 and TRBJ2-7, with D perhaps assigned TRBD1 or TRBD2 (5 bases each). Germline V lookup: CDR1 MNHEY, CDR2 SMNVEV (reference sequence). V dropped 4 bases and J dropped 2 bases, with 18 bases sitting between them. The CDR3 totals 16 residues.

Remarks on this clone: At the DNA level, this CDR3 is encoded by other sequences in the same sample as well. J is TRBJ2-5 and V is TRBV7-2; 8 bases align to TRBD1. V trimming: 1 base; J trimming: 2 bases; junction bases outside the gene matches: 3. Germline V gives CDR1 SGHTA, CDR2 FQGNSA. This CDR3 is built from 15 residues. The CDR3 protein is CASSLVRTGQETQYF. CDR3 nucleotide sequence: TGTGCCAGCAGCTTAGTGAGGACAGGGCAAGAGACCCAGTACTTC.

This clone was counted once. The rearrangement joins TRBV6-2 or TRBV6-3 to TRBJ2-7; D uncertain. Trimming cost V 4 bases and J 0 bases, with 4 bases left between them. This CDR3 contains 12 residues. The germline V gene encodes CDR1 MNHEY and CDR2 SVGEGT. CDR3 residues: CASSFLSYEQYF. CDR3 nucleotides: TGTGCCAGCAGTTTCCTCTCCTACGAGCAGTACTTC.

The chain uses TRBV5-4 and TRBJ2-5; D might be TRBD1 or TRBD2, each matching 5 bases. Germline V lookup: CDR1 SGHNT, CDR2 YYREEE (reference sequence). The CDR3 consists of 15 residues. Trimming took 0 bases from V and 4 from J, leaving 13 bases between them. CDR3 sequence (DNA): TGTGCCAGCAGCTTGGCCGAGAGGGGCCGAGAGACCCAGTACTTC. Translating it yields CASSLAERGRETQYF.